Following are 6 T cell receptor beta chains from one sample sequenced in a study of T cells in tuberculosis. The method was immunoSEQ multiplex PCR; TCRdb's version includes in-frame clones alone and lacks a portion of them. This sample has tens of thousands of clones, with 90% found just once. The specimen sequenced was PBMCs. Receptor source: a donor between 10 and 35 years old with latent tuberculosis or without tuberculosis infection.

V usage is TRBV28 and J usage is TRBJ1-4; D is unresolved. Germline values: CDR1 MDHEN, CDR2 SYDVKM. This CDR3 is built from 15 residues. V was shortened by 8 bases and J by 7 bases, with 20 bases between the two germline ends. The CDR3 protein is CASRPETGIREKLFF. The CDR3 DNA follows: TGTGCCAGCCGTCCGGAGACCGGAATACGTGAAAAACTGTTTTTT.

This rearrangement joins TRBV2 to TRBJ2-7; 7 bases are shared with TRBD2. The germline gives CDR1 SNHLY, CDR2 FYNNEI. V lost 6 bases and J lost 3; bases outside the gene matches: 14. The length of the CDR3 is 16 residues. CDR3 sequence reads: CASSLDTGLSNYEQYF. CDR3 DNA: TGTGCCAGCAGCCTAGATACGGGACTAAGCAACTACGAGCAGTACTTC.

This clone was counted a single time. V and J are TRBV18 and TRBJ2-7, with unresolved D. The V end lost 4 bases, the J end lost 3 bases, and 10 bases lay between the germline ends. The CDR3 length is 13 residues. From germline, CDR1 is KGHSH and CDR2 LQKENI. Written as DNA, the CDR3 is TGTGCCAGCTCACTACAAGAAAACTACGAGCAGTACTTC. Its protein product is CASSLQENYEQYF.

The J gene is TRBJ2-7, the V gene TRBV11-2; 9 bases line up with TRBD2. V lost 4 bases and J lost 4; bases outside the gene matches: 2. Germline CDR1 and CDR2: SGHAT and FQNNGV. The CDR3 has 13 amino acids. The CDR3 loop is CASSWAGGYEQYF. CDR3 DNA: TGTGCCAGCAGCTGGGCGGGGGGGTACGAGCAGTACTTC.

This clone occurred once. Written as DNA, the CDR3 is TGTGCCAGCAGTTTGGGCGTCAGTAATCAGCCCCAGCATTTT. Its translation is CASSLGVSNQPQHF. This chain uses TRBV27 with TRBJ1-5, with D uncertain. Germline V CDR1 and CDR2: MNHEY, SMNVEV (reference sequence). This CDR3 contains 14 residues. Trimming left V 3 bases short and J 4 bases short, with 10 bases between.

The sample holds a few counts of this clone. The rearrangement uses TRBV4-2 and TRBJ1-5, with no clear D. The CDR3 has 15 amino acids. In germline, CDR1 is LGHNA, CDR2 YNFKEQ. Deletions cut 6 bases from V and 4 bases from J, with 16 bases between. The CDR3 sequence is CASRDHGGPNQPQHF. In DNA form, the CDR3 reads TGTGCCAGCAGGGATCACGGAGGGCCAAATCAGCCCCAGCATTTT.